These 2 T cell receptor beta chains were sequenced from one sample in a study of T cells in Graves' hyperthyroidism and ophthalmopathy. From RNA transcripts, TCR beta CDR3 regions were amplified. HTBI primers drove first-round RT-PCR of the TCR CDR3. TCRdb recomputed calls from the multiplex PCR reads with MiXCR, one row per CDR3 protein. The sample carries about 420,000 distinct CDR3 sequences, around 15% recorded once. The sequenced sample was blood. The receptors originated from a woman between 18 and 29 years old with Graves' hyperthyroidism.

The chain carries TRBV20-1 and TRBJ2-3, with 10 bases fitting TRBD2. V gave up 3 bases and J gave up 2 bases; unmatched junction bases: 8. The V gene's germline CDR1 is DFQATT and CDR2 SNEGSKA (reference sequence). The CDR3 is 16 amino acids. CDR3 loop: CSASPQLAGITDTQYF. The DNA of the CDR3 is TGCAGTGCTAGCCCCCAACTAGCGGGGATCACAGATACGCAGTATTTT.

This clonotype was observed many times. This chain joins TRBV28 and TRBJ1-6; D is unclear. V lost 6 bases and J 2 bases, leaving 11 bases between the germline ends. Germline V lookup: CDR1 MDHEN, CDR2 SYDVKM. CDR3 length: 15 residues. In DNA, the CDR3 is TGTGCCAGCAGCTCCTCCGGGACCTATAATTCACCCCTCCACTTT. This codes for CASSSSGTYNSPLHF.